Listed below are T cell receptor beta chains from one sample, sequenced in a study of blood T cell repertoires in COVID-19. Repertoires were generated with immunoSEQ multiplex PCR, while TCRdb's copy carries only in-frame clones and drops some. The data hold about 92,000 clones, with 91% observed a single time. Material: peripheral blood. These receptors came from a human donor with active COVID-19. The donor label of this sample is uncertain. CDR3s include the opening cysteine and the closing phenylalanine or tryptophan. D genes are given only for firm matches. The size of a clone is reported for some rows only, either as once, few or many, or as a class for expanded clones.

j_call,v_call,clone_size,d_call,cdr3_nt,cdr3_aa
TRBJ2-1,TRBV12-3/TRBV12-4,NA,NA,TGTGCCAGCGGACTTATTGAGCAGTTCTTC,CASGLIEQFF
TRBJ1-2,TRBV10-3,NA,NA,TGTGCCATCAGTGGATTCGGAGGGTTGAGCGGCTACACCTTC,CAISGFGGLSGYTF
TRBJ1-2,TRBV15,NA,NA,TGTGCCACCAGCAGGAACGGCTATGGCTACACCTTC,CATSRNGYGYTF
TRBJ2-3,TRBV29-1,NA,TRBD2,TGCAGCGTTGAAGTCTCTAGCGGGGGGCCCACAGATACGCAGTATTTT,CSVEVSSGGPTDTQYF
TRBJ2-1,TRBV19,NA,NA,TGTGCCAGTAGTATCTTTGTTCCCGGGAACAATGAGCAGTTCTTC,CASSIFVPGNNEQFF
TRBJ1-5,TRBV5-5,once,NA,TGTGCCAGCAGCTTACTTGAGTGGTCCCAGCATTTT,CASSLLEWSQHF
TRBJ2-2,TRBV4-2,NA,TRBD2,TGTGCCAGCAGACTAGCGGGGGGGAACACCGGGGAGCTGTTTTTT,CASRLAGGNTGELFF
TRBJ1-3,TRBV3-1/TRBV3-2,NA,NA,TGTGCCAGCAGCCAAGGGGCCCCGGGGGTCTCTGGAAACACCATATATTTT,CASSQGAPGVSGNTIYF
TRBJ1-4,TRBV19,NA,NA,TGTGCCAGTAGACGGGGGACCGACAATGAAAAACTGTTTTTT,CASRRGTDNEKLFF
TRBJ1-1,TRBV13,NA,NA,TGTGCCAGCAGCTTCATGAACACTGAAGCTTTCTTT,CASSFMNTEAFF
TRBJ2-7,TRBV28,NA,NA,TGTGCCAGCAGTTTTGGTCTAGCTGCATACGAGCAGTACTTC,CASSFGLAAYEQYF
TRBJ1-2,TRBV18,NA,NA,TGTGCCAGCTCACCATTTGAGGGGGACTATGGCTACACCTTC,CASSPFEGDYGYTF
TRBJ1-2,TRBV6-1,once,NA,TGTGCCAGCAGTGAAGGGGGGGGACCCCGCCGCTATGGCTACACCTTC,CASSEGGGPRRYGYTF
TRBJ2-5,TRBV7-9,NA,TRBD2,TGTGCCAGCAGCAGGGGACTAGCGGGGGGGCCCGGAGAGACCCAGTACTTC,CASSRGLAGGPGETQYF
TRBJ1-6,TRBV6-4,once,NA,TGTGCCAGCAGTGACTCGGCTAATTCACCCCTCCACTTT,CASSDSANSPLHF
TRBJ1-5,TRBV19,NA,TRBD1,TGTGCCAGTAGCCCGAGTATGACAGGGGTAAATCAGCCCCAGCATTTT,CASSPSMTGVNQPQHF
TRBJ1-6,TRBV14,NA,NA,TGTGCCAGCAGCCCCACCAGGACAGAGAATTCGCCCCTCCACTTT,CASSPTRTENSPLHF
TRBJ2-6,TRBV5-1,NA,TRBD1,TGCGCCAGCAGCTCCAAAGGACAGGCCGCGTCTGGGGCCAACGTCCTGACTTTC,CASSSKGQAASGANVLTF
TRBJ2-1,TRBV6-1,few,NA,TGTGCCAGCAGTGAAGTTCACACCCGGAGCTCCTACAATGAGCAGTTCTTC,CASSEVHTRSSYNEQFF
TRBJ1-2,TRBV7-3,NA,NA,TGTGCCAGCAGCTTATTAGCCGGGGGGTTGGATGGCTACACCTTC,CASSLLAGGLDGYTF
TRBJ1-5,TRBV29-1,NA,TRBD1,TGCAGCGTTGCAGGGACAGGGGGCGCGAGGGATCAGCCCCAGCATTTT,CSVAGTGGARDQPQHF
TRBJ2-3,TRBV9,NA,NA,TGTGCCAGCACCTTAGACGGCGGATCCACAGATACGCAGTATTTT,CASTLDGGSTDTQYF
TRBJ1-2,TRBV27,NA,NA,TGTGCCAGCAGTTTCCTCAACAGGGACGGCTACACCTTC,CASSFLNRDGYTF
TRBJ1-3,TRBV12-3/TRBV12-4,NA,NA,TGTGCCAGCAGTTTCGAGACTGGAAACACCATATATTTT,CASSFETGNTIYF
TRBJ1-1,TRBV7-2,NA,NA,TGTGCCAGCAGCTCCCTCAACAGGGCCCTGAACACTGAAGCTTTCTTT,CASSSLNRALNTEAFF
TRBJ2-7,TRBV6-2/TRBV6-3,NA,NA,TGTGCCAGCACCCCGTCAGGGAAAACTTACGAGCAGTACTTC,CASTPSGKTYEQYF
TRBJ2-7,TRBV21-1,NA,NA,TGTGCCAGCAGCAAAGTAGGACAGTACGAGCAGTACTTC,CASSKVGQYEQYF
TRBJ2-5,TRBV5-1,NA,NA,TGCGCCAGCAGATCCACAGGACCCGGAGAGACCCAGTACTTC,CASRSTGPGETQYF
TRBJ2-1,TRBV7-3,once,NA,TGTGCCAGCAGCTTAATTCGGGACAAACGAAGGCATGAGCAGTTCTTC,CASSLIRDKRRHEQFF
TRBJ1-1,TRBV21-1,NA,NA,TGTGCCAGCAGCAAAGGGGACAGGCGAAAGGGTGAAGCTTTCTTT,CASSKGDRRKGEAFF
TRBJ2-3,TRBV18,NA,NA,TGTGCCAGCCGGATGCAGGGGGGAACAGATACGCAGTATTTT,CASRMQGGTDTQYF
TRBJ2-7,TRBV19,few,NA,TGTGCCAGTAGTATTCAAGACAGCTCCTACGAGCAGTACTTC,CASSIQDSSYEQYF
TRBJ2-5,TRBV4-1,NA,TRBD2,TGCGCCAGCAGCCAAGAGGAGAGGGAGGGTGGCGAAGAGACCCAGTACTTC,CASSQEEREGGEETQYF
TRBJ2-7,TRBV19,NA,TRBD1,TGTGCCAGTAAAAACCGGGACAGGCACTACGAGCAGTACTTC,CASKNRDRHYEQYF
TRBJ1-1,TRBV5-1,once,NA,TGCGCCAGCAGCTTGGGTCCACAGGAGACTGAAGCTTTCTTT,CASSLGPQETEAFF
TRBJ2-3,TRBV28,NA,NA,TGTGCCAGCAGTTTAGTGCAGGGTGAGGTAGATACGCAGTATTTT,CASSLVQGEVDTQYF
TRBJ1-5,TRBV27,NA,TRBD1,TGTGCCAGCAGCCGGGACAGGGGAGACAATCAGCCCCAGCATTTT,CASSRDRGDNQPQHF
TRBJ2-7,TRBV19,NA,TRBD1,TGTGCCAGTAGTATAGACGCAGGGGGAACCTCCTACGAGCAGTACTTC,CASSIDAGGTSYEQYF
TRBJ2-1,TRBV10-3,NA,NA,TGTGCCATCAGGGGAAAACGGACAGAATCCTACAATGAGCAGTTCTTC,CAIRGKRTESYNEQFF
TRBJ2-3,TRBV9,NA,TRBD2,TGTGCCAGCAGCGTCAGCCGGACGGGGGGGGTAGCAGATACGCAGTATTTT,CASSVSRTGGVADTQYF
TRBJ2-1,TRBV7-6,NA,TRBD2,TGTGCCAGCAGCTTAGCGAGCTCTAGCGGGGGCTACTCCTACAATGAGCAGTTCTTC,CASSLASSSGGYSYNEQFF
TRBJ1-6,TRBV5-4,NA,TRBD1,TGTGCCAGCAGCCTCCAGACAGGGTGGAATTCACCCCTCCACTTT,CASSLQTGWNSPLHF
TRBJ2-1,TRBV27,once,NA,TGTGCCAGCAACCACGGGGGCAATGAGCAGTTCTTC,CASNHGGNEQFF
TRBJ2-7,TRBV5-6,NA,TRBD1,TGTGCCAGTGCCGGGACAGGGATTTACGAGCAGTACTTC,CASAGTGIYEQYF
TRBJ2-7,TRBV29-1,once,TRBD1,TGCAGCTCCTCCCCGACAGGGACAACCTACGAGCAGTACTTC,CSSSPTGTTYEQYF
TRBJ2-7,TRBV3-1/TRBV3-2,once,TRBD2,TGTGCCAGCAAAAGCGGGGGACCCTACGAGCAGTACTTC,CASKSGGPYEQYF
TRBJ1-1,TRBV6-5,few,TRBD1,TGTGCCAGCAGCCGCTCGGGACAGCCGAACACTGAAGCTTTCTTT,CASSRSGQPNTEAFF
TRBJ1-2,TRBV2,NA,NA,TGTGCCAGCAGATCAGGGGTTGGCTACACCTTC,CASRSGVGYTF
TRBJ2-5,TRBV5-8,NA,TRBD2,TGTGCCAGCAGCTCTAGTAAACCGGGACTAGCGGGGGGGCCGAGAGAGACCCAGTACTTC,CASSSSKPGLAGGPRETQYF